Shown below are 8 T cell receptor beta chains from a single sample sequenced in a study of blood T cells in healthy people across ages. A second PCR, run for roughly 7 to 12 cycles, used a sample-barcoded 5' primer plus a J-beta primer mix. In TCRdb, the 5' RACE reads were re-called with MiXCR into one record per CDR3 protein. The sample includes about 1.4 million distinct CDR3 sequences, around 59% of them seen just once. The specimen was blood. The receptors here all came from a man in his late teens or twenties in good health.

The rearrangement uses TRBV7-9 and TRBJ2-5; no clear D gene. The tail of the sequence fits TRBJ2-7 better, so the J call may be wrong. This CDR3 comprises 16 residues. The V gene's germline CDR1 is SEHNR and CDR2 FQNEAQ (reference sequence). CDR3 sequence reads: CASSYVVRWYPDEQYF. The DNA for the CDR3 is TGTGCCAGCAGCTATGTGGTGCGCTGGTATCCTGACGAGCAGTACTTC.

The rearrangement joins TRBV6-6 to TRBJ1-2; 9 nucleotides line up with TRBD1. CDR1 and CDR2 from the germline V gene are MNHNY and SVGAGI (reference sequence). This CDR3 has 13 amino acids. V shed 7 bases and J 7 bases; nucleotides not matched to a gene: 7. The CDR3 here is CASKQGAPRGYTF. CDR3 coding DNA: TGTGCCAGCAAACAGGGGGCTCCTCGTGGCTACACCTTC.

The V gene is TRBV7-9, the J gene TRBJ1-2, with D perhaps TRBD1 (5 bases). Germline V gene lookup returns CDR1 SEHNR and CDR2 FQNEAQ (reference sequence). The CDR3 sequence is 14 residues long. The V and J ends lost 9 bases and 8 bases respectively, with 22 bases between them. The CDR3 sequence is CASTETSLGVGYTF. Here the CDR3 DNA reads TGTGCCAGTACCGAAACCTCTCTGGGGGTAGGCTACACCTTC.

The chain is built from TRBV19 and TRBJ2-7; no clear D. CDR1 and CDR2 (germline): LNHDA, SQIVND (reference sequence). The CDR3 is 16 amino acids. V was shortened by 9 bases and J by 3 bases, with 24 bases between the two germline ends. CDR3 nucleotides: TGTGCCAGCACGCAAGGGTACGGGCCCAGAATCTACGAGCAGTACTTC. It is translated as CASTQGYGPRIYEQYF.

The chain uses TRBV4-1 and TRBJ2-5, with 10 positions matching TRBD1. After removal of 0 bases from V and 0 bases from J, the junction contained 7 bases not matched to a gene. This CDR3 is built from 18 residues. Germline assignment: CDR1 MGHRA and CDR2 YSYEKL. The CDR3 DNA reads TGCGCCAGCAGCCAAGATCCGACAGGGACAGGGGACCAAGAGACCCAGTACTTC. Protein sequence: CASSQDPTGTGDQETQYF.

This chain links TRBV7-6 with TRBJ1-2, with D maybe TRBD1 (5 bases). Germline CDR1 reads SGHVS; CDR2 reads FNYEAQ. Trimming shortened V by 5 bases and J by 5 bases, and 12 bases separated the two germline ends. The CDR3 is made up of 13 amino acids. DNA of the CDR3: TGTGCCAGCAGCCGGATGACAGCATATGGCTACACCTTC. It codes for CASSRMTAYGYTF.

The CDR3 spells CSARRLAGGIYEQYF. CDR3 in DNA: TGCAGTGCTAGACGACTAGCGGGAGGGATCTACGAGCAGTACTTC. The chain is built from TRBV20-1 and TRBJ2-7, with TRBD2 matching 14 bases. Trimming at V came to 2 bases and at J to 3 bases, leaving 3 bases not matched to a gene. This CDR3 spans 15 amino acids. Germline V gene sequence: CDR1 DFQATT, CDR2 SNEGSKA (reference sequence).

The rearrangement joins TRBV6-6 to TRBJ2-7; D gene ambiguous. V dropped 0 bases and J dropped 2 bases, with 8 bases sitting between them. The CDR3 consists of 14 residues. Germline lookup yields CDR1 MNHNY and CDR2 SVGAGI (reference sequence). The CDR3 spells CASSYSDLTYEQYF. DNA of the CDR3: TGTGCCAGCAGTTACTCGGATCTTACCTACGAGCAGTACTTC.